The table lists the clone carrying this TCR beta chain with many counts. The target antigen is unknown. The germline V gene encodes CDR1 MNHNY and CDR2 SVGAGI (reference sequence). This CDR3 is 15 amino acids long. The ends lost 6 bases at V and 9 bases at J; junction bases unmatched: 10. The record originates from a study of T cell repertoires in cytomegalovirus infection. Across the study: Public TCR beta signatures were indicative of both CMV infection and a matching HLA type.

TCRdb itself ran the reads through MiXCR, one entry per CDR3 protein. The sample has approximately 70,000 distinct CDR3 sequences; 3.5% to 4% are singletons. Findings and caveats of the study: The cumulative frequency of public TCR beta families identified carriers of CMV plus the relevant HLA.

Sequenced: PBMCs. The receptor's source is a human donor in good health (CMV status not recorded). Some clones in this sample may be carry-over from other donors' samples. J is TRBJ2-3 and V is TRBV6-6; 12 bases line up with TRBD2. The CDR3 DNA sequence: TGTGCCAGCAGCCTACTAGCGGGGGGAAGTGGGACGCAGTATTTT. Its translation: CASSLLAGGSGTQYF.